This T cell receptor beta chain was retrieved from a study of blood T cell repertoires in COVID-19. TCRdb's table, derived via immunoSEQ multiplex PCR, lists solely in-frame clones and lacks some. Among 150,000 to 200,000 clones, 80% to 90% were seen once, and the ten largest hold nearly 15%. The germline V gene encodes CDR1 LGHDT and CDR2 YNNKEL (reference sequence). The CDR3 runs to 18 residues. After removal of 1 base from V and 4 bases from J, the junction contained 12 bases not matched to a gene. This chain links TRBV3-1 (or the pseudogene TRBV3-2) with TRBJ2-1; 8 bases map to TRBD2. The origin of this receptor is a man aged 45-60 years who had recovered from COVID-19. Sequenced: PBMCs or T cells enriched from blood (not recorded which). CDR3 sequence: CASSQGPIRGGSYNEQFF. The CDR3, as DNA: TGTGCCAGCAGCCAAGGACCCATCCGGGGGGGTTCTTACAATGAGCAGTTCTTC.